This entry describes one T cell receptor beta chain. Just one base apart from a much larger clone, this may be a read error. The CDR3 is 14 amino acids. The germline gives CDR1 SNHLY, CDR2 FYNNEI. The CD8+CD4-CCR7+CD45RA+ phenotype defined the sorted naive CD8 T cells. This record comes from a study of molecular identifiers for immune sequencing clone quantification. Study-wide background: RNA from around 20,000 or 100,000 naive CD8 cells was split five ways in replicates, with four sequenced.

A single record per CDR3 protein comes from TCRdb applying MiXCR to the PCR reads. The sample holds about 70,000 distinct CDR3 sequences, approximately 17% seen once. The TCR comes from a human donor in good health. Some libraries in this study had Jurkat cell RNA spiked in. V gene TRBV2 combines with J gene TRBJ2-7, with 7 bases aligning to TRBD2. The sequencing sample was made of naive CD8+ T cells from blood, with Jurkat cell RNA spiked in. Subset defined: FACS-sorted CD8+CD4-CCR7+CD45RA+ naive T cells. CDR3 DNA: TGTGCCGGCAGTGTGCTAGCGGACTCCTACGTGCAGTACTTC. Protein sequence: CAGSVLADSYVQYF.